This is a list of T cell receptor beta chains from one sample in a study of blood T cell repertoires in COVID-19. This table comes from immunoSEQ multiplex PCR, and its TCRdb copy is limited to in-frame clones, with some not included. The sample has nearly 300,000 clones; roughly nine tenths are singletons. Input material: PBMCs or T cells enriched from blood (not recorded which). The receptors here all came from a woman aged 50 to 60 who had been exposed to COVID-19. CDR3s include the opening cysteine and the closing phenylalanine or tryptophan. A D gene is named only where the DNA matches it firmly. Only some rows state a clone size, as once, few, many or a class for expanded clones.

>TRBV10-1|TRBJ1-1|NA|TRBD1
CASRGDRVKAFF
TGCGCCAGCAGGGGGGACAGGGTTAAGGCTTTCTTT
>TRBV19|TRBJ1-6|NA|NA
CASSTGDYNSPLHF
TGTGCCAGTAGTACCGGAGACTATAATTCACCCCTCCACTTT
>TRBV6-5|TRBJ2-7|NA|NA
CASSSDRTSYEQYF
TGTGCCAGCAGTAGTGACAGGACATCCTACGAGCAGTACTTC
>TRBV19|TRBJ2-2|few|NA
CASSLSAEGWATGELFF
TGTGCCAGTAGTTTGTCAGCTGAGGGCTGGGCCACCGGGGAGCTGTTTTTT
>TRBV9|TRBJ1-4|NA|NA
CASSVGGGTNEKLFF
TGTGCCAGCAGCGTAGGAGGCGGGACTAATGAAAAACTGTTTTTT
>TRBV7-8|TRBJ1-5|NA|TRBD1
CASSGRTGGSNQPQHF
TGTGCCAGCAGCGGACGGACAGGGGGTTCCAATCAGCCCCAGCATTTT
>TRBV7-6|TRBJ1-2|NA|NA
CASSLATGSGYTF
TGTGCCAGCAGCTTAGCGACAGGTTCTGGCTACACCTTC
>TRBV6-1|TRBJ2-3|NA|NA
CASSDRGLTDTQYF
TGTGCCAGCAGTGACAGGGGCTTAACAGATACGCAGTATTTT
>TRBV5-4|TRBJ2-3|NA|TRBD2
CASSLKAGSTDTQYF
TGTGCCAGCAGCTTAAAAGCGGGGAGCACAGATACGCAGTATTTT
>TRBV28|TRBJ2-7|NA|TRBD2
CASSLWRLAGGSDEQYF
TGTGCCAGCAGTTTATGGCGGCTAGCGGGGGGTTCGGACGAGCAGTACTTC
>TRBV2|TRBJ2-7|NA|NA
CASSEGPIGQYYEQYF
TGTGCCAGCAGTGAGGGGCCCATAGGGCAGTACTACGAGCAGTACTTC
>TRBV5-1|TRBJ1-6|NA|TRBD1
CARYRGRRSPLHF
TGCGCCAGGTACAGGGGGCGACGTTCACCCCTCCACTTT
>TRBV19|TRBJ2-7|NA|NA
CASSSGVNEQYF
TGTGCCAGTTCCTCAGGGGTCAACGAGCAGTACTTC
>TRBV2|TRBJ2-3|NA|NA
CASSDGGAGTDTQYF
TGTGCCAGCAGTGACGGCGGGGCGGGCACAGATACGCAGTATTTT
>TRBV12-3/TRBV12-4|TRBJ2-1|NA|TRBD1
CASSPGQHNEQFF
TGTGCCAGCAGTCCGGGACAGCACAATGAGCAGTTCTTC
>TRBV5-1|TRBJ2-7|NA|NA
CASSLAYSDEQYF
TGCGCCAGCAGCTTGGCCTATTCGGACGAGCAGTACTTC
>TRBV28|TRBJ1-2|NA|NA
CASSLLAVSNYGYTF
TGTGCCAGCAGTTTATTGGCAGTGTCTAACTATGGCTACACCTTC
>TRBV7-9|TRBJ2-3|NA|TRBD2
CASSFRGGGLTTDTQYF
TGTGCCAGCAGCTTTAGAGGCGGGGGACTTACTACAGATACGCAGTATTTT
>TRBV30|TRBJ2-3|NA|NA
CAWSDAPSDTQYF
TGTGCCTGGAGTGATGCGCCTTCGGATACGCAGTATTTT
>TRBV4-2|TRBJ1-6|NA|TRBD1
CASSQALQGVPLHF
TGTGCCAGCAGCCAAGCCTTACAGGGGGTCCCCCTCCACTTT
>TRBV18|TRBJ2-1|NA|TRBD1
CASSPPLDRNEQFF
TGTGCCAGCTCACCCCCCCTGGACAGGAATGAGCAGTTCTTC
>TRBV7-2|TRBJ2-2|NA|TRBD1
CASSLAGGTVNTGELFF
TGTGCCAGCAGCTTAGCTGGTGGGACAGTCAACACCGGGGAGCTGTTTTTT
>TRBV19|TRBJ2-1|NA|NA
CASSILREQFF
TGTGCCAGTAGTATTCTACGCGAGCAGTTCTTC
>TRBV27|TRBJ2-7|NA|TRBD1
CASSSFGTGATYEQYF
TGTGCCAGCAGTTCCTTTGGGACAGGGGCCACCTACGAGCAGTACTTC
>TRBV7-9|TRBJ1-6|NA|NA
CASSLPLRSGSPLHF
TGTGCCAGCAGCCTCCCCTTGAGAAGTGGTTCACCCCTCCACTTT
>TRBV29-1|TRBJ2-3|NA|TRBD2
CSVDPGLAGGTDTQYF
TGCAGCGTTGATCCAGGATTAGCGGGGGGCACAGATACGCAGTATTTT
>TRBV10-2|TRBJ1-5|NA|TRBD1
CASSESGGRDQPQHF
TGCGCCAGCAGTGAGTCAGGGGGCAGGGATCAGCCCCAGCATTTT
>TRBV7-9|TRBJ1-5|NA|NA
CASSAGVGSNQPQHF
TGTGCCAGCAGCGCAGGGGTCGGGAGCAATCAGCCCCAGCATTTT
>TRBV7-9|TRBJ1-1|NA|NA
CASSLLSTEAFF
TGTGCCAGCAGCTTACTCTCCACTGAAGCTTTCTTT